These 2 T cell receptor beta chains originate from one sample sequenced in a study of CD8 T cells in ankylosing spondylitis. General study findings and limits: The study identified a TCR beta motif of about eight highly homologous variants that appeared characteristic of ankylosing spondylitis blood.

A single record per CDR3 protein comes from TCRdb applying MiXCR to the 5' RACE reads. This table has around 890,000 distinct CDR3 sequences, about an eighth appearing once. Antigen specificity for these receptors is unknown. Specimen: blood, either unsorted or a sorted T cell fraction (not recorded which). The receptor set was obtained from a male donor with ankylosing spondylitis.

This clonotype was recorded many times. CDR3 in DNA: TGTGCCAGCAGTCGCCTCGGGCGGGATCAGCCCCAGCATTTT. It codes for CASSRLGRDQPQHF. The chain couples TRBV12-3 or TRBV12-4 to TRBJ1-5; D is undetermined. This CDR3 spans 14 amino acids. V was trimmed by 5 bases and J by 5 bases, leaving 13 bases between them.

This rearrangement joins TRBV7-8 to TRBJ1-6, with D tentatively TRBD1 (5 bases). V was pared by 5 bases and J by 10 bases, with 12 bases between. The CDR3 spans 13 residues. Per the germline V gene, CDR1 is SGHVS and CDR2 is FQNEAQ. The CDR3: CASSRDFESPLHF. CDR3 bases: TGTGCCAGCAGCCGGGACTTCGAGTCACCCCTCCACTTT.